The source of this T cell receptor (beta chain) is a study of T cell responses to AZD1222 COVID-19 vaccine. Study-level background: It was second doses at about 4 or about 12 weeks that were pooled.

CDR1 is PRHDT and CDR2 is FYEKMQ in the germline V gene (reference sequence). The CDR3 is made up of 15 amino acids. V lost 2 bases, J lost 2 bases, and 12 bases lay in between. TCRdb keeps only in-frame clones here, not all; method: immunoSEQ multiplex PCR. Found here are under 150,000 clones, 93% of them singletons; the top ten hold 1.5% to 2%. The V gene is TRBV13, the J gene TRBJ1-2, with D maybe TRBD1 (5 bases). The source was peripheral blood, collected on day 0 of AZD1222 vaccination. This clonotype originated in an adult in good health. CDR3 in DNA: TGTGCCAGCAGCTTATTTAGGGGACCAAACTATGGCTACACCTTC. Encoded protein: CASSLFRGPNYGYTF.